A single sample is the source of the 3 T cell receptor beta chains below, sequenced in a study of blood T cell repertoires in COVID-19. Profiling relied on immunoSEQ multiplex PCR, and the TCRdb table lists in-frame clones only, not all of them. The table includes some 370,000 clones, roughly nine tenths detected once. Specimen: peripheral blood. The receptor set was obtained from a man aged 40-49 years with acute or convalescent COVID-19.

The V gene is TRBV18, the J gene TRBJ1-1; a possible D gene is TRBD1 (6 bases). This CDR3 has 17 amino acids. Germline CDR1 KGHSH, CDR2 LQKENI. V was pared by 0 bases and J by 1 base, with 15 bases between. The CDR3 spells CASSPPPGATGNTEAFF. CDR3 nucleotides: TGTGCCAGCTCACCACCGCCAGGGGCCACCGGGAACACTGAAGCTTTCTTT. The whole variable domain, remainder taken from reference TRBV18 and TRBJ1-1, is NAGVMQNPRHLVRRRGQEARLRCSPMKGHSHVYWYRQLPEEGLKFMVYLQKENIIDESGMPKERFSAEFPKEGPSILRIQQVVRGDSAAYFCASSPPPGATGNTEAFFGQGTRLTVV.

V is TRBV29-1 and J is TRBJ1-2; TRBD1 matches at 7 bases. Germline lookup yields CDR1 SQVTM and CDR2 ANQGSEA. V lost 4 bases, J lost 4 bases, and 6 bases stayed unmatched. The CDR3 extends over 13 amino acids. The CDR3 loop is CSVVTGEGYGYTF. The CDR3 bases are TGCAGCGTTGTAACAGGGGAAGGCTATGGCTACACCTTC. The full variable domain, in which reference TRBV29-1 and TRBJ1-2 provide the parts outside the CDR3, is SAVISQKPSRDICQRGTSLTIQCQVDSQVTMMFWYRQQPGQSLTLIATANQGSEATYESGFVIDKFPISRPNLTFSTLTVSNMSPEDSSIYLCSVVTGEGYGYTFGSGTRLTVV.

The gene calls are TRBV5-1 and TRBJ1-2; 8 positions match TRBD1. CDR3 length equals 15 residues. The ends lost 1 base at V and 5 bases at J; junction bases unmatched: 7. The V gene's germline CDR1 is SGHRS and CDR2 YFSETQ. The CDR3 sequence is CASSLRQGAVYGYTF. Here the CDR3 DNA reads TGCGCCAGCAGCTTGCGGCAGGGGGCGGTTTATGGCTACACCTTC.